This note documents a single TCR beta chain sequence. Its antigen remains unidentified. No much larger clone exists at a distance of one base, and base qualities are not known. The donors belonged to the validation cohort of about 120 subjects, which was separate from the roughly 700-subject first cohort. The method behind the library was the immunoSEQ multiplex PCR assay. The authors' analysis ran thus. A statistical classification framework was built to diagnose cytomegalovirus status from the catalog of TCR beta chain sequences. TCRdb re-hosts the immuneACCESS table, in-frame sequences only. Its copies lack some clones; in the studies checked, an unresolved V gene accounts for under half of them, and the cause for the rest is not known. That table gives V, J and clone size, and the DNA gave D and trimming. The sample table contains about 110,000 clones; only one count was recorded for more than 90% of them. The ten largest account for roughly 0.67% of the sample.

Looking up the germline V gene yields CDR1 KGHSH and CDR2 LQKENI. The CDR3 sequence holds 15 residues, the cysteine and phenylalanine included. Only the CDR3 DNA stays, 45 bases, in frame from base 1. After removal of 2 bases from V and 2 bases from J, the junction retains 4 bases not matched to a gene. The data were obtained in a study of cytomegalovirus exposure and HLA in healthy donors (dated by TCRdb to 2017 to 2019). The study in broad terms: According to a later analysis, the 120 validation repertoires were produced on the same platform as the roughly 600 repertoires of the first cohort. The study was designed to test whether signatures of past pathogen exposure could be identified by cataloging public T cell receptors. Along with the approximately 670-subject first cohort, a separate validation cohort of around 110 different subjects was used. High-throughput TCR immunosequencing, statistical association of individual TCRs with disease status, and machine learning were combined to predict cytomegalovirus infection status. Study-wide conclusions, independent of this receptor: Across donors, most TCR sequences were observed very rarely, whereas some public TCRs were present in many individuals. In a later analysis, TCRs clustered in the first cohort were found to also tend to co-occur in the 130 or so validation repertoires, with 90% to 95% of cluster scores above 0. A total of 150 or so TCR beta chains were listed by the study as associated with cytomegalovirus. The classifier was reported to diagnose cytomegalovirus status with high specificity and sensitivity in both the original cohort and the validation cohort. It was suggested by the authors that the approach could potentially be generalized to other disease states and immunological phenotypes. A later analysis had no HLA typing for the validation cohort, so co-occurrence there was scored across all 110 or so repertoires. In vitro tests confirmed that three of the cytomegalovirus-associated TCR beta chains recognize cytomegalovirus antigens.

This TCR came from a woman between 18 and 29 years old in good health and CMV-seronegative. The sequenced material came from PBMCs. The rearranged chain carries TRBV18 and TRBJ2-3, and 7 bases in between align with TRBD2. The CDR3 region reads CASSPTGGATDTQYF. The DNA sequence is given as TGTGCCAGCTCACCAACGGGGGGAGCCACAGATACGCAGTATTTT. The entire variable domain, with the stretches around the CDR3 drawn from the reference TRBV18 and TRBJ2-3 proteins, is NAGVMQNPRHLVRRRGQEARLRCSPMKGHSHVYWYRQLPEEGLKFMVYLQKENIIDESGMPKERFSAEFPKEGPSILRIQQVVRGDSAAYFCASSPTGGATDTQYFGPGTRLTVL.